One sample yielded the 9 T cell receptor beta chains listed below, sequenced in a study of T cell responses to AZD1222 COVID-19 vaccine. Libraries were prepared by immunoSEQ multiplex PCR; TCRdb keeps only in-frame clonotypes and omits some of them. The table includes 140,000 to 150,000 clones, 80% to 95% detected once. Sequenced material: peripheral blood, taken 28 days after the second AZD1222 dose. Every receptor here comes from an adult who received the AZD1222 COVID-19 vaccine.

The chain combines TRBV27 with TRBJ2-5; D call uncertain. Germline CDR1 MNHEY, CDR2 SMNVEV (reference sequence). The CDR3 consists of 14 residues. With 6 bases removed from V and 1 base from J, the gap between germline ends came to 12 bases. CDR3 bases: TGTGCCAGCAGAATCGGATCGACCCAAGAGACCCAGTACTTC. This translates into CASRIGSTQETQYF.

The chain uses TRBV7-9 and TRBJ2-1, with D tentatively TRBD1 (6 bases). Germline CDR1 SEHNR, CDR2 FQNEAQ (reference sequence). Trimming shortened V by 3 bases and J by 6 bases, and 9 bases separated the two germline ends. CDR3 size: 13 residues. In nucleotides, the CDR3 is TGTGCCAGCAGCTTTTCAGGGGCCAATGAGCAGTTCTTC. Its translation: CASSFSGANEQFF.

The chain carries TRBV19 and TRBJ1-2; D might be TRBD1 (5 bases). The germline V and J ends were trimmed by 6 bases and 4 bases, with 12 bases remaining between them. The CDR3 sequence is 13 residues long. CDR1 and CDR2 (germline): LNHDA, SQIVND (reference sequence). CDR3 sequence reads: CASSRQGPYGYTF. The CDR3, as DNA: TGTGCCAGTAGCCGCCAGGGCCCCTATGGCTACACCTTC.

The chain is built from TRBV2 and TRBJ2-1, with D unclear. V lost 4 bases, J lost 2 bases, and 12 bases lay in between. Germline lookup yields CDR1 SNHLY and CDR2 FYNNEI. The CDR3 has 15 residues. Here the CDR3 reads CASSVDTNPYNEQFF. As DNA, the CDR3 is TGTGCCAGCAGTGTTGACACAAACCCCTACAATGAGCAGTTCTTC. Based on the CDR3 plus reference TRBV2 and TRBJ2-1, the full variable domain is EPEVTQTPSHQVTQMGQEVILRCVPISNHLYFYWYRQILGQKVEFLVSFYNNEISEKSEIFDDQFSVERPDGSNFTLKIRSTKLEDSAMYFCASSVDTNPYNEQFFGPGTRLTVL.

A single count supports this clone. CDR3 loop: CASSLKGQGTGELFF. For the CDR3, the DNA is TGTGCCAGCAGCCTAAAGGGACAGGGGACCGGGGAGCTGTTTTTT. This sequence joins TRBV2 and TRBJ2-2, with 10 bases fitting TRBD1. The CDR3 has 15 amino acids. V lost 6 bases, J lost 5 bases, and 6 bases stayed unmatched. Germline V lookup: CDR1 SNHLY, CDR2 FYNNEI.

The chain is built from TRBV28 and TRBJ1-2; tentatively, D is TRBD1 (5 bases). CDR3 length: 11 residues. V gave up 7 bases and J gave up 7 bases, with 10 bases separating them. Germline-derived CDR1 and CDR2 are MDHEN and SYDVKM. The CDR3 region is CASTSQGGYTF. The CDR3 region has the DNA TGTGCCAGCACCTCCCAGGGTGGCTACACCTTC.

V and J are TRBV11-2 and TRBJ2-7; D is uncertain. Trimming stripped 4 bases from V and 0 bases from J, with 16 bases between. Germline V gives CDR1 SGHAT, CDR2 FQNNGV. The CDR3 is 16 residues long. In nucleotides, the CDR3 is TGTGCCAGCAGCTCAAGGACGGAGATAAGCTCCTACGAGCAGTACTTC. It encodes CASSSRTEISSYEQYF.

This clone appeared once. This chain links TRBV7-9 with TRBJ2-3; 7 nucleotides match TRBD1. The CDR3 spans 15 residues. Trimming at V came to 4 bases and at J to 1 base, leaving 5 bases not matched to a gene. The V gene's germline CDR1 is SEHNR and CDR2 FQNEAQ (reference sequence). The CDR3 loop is CASSSFDRGTDTQYF. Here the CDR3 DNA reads TGTGCCAGCAGCTCTTTTGACAGGGGCACAGATACGCAGTATTTT.

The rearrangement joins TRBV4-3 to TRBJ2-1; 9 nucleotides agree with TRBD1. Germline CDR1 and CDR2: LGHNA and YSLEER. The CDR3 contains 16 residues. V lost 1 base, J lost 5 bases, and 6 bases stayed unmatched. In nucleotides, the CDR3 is TGCGCCAGCAGCCAAGGGAGACAGGGGGTAAACAATGAGCAGTTCTTC. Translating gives CASSQGRQGVNNEQFF.